These 19 T cell receptor beta chains came from one sample sequenced in a study of a mutant IDH1 vaccine in newly diagnosed glioma. The antigens for these receptors are not known. Here immunoSEQ multiplex PCR was the method, and the copy in TCRdb shows in-frame clones only, minus some. The sample has nearly 35,000 clones, just under 85% seen once. Time point given: week 5, during vaccination. Every single dose of the vaccine, 300 ug of mutant IDH1 20-mer peptide, came with topical imiquimod. The starting material was PBMCs, obtained from a glioma patient whose treatment included an IDH1 peptide vaccine. Receptor source: a man younger than 40 with glioma.

This clone is a singleton in its sample. This sequence joins TRBV19 and TRBJ2-7; 8 bases line up with TRBD1. This CDR3 spans 16 amino acids. V was pared by 5 bases and J by 0 bases, with 9 bases of the junction left unmatched. Germline V gene sequence: CDR1 LNHDA, CDR2 SQIVND (reference sequence). The DNA for the CDR3 is TGTGCCAGTAGTCCCTCTGGACAGGGCCTCTCCTACGAGCAGTACTTC. This codes for CASSPSGQGLSYEQYF. The whole variable domain, filled in from reference TRBV19 and TRBJ2-7, reads DGGITQSPKYLFRKEGQNVTLSCEQNLNHDAMYWYRQDPGQGLRLIYYSQIVNDFQKGDIAEGYSVSREKKESFPLTVTSAQKNPTAFYLCASSPSGQGLSYEQYFGPGTRLTVT.

V gene TRBV4-1 combines with J gene TRBJ2-1; no clear D. The germline V gene has CDR1 MGHRA and CDR2 YSYEKL. The CDR3 loop spans 14 amino acids. V gave up 1 base and J gave up 9 bases, with 13 bases separating them. In DNA form, the CDR3 reads TGCGCCAGCAGCCAAGTAGCTACCCGGGTTGAGCAGTTCTTC. Protein sequence: CASSQVATRVEQFF.

The chain uses TRBV5-5 and TRBJ2-7, with D tentatively TRBD1 (5 bases). Between the trimmed V and J ends, which lost 4 bases and 5 bases, there was a span of 19 bases. The CDR3 covers 15 residues. Germline CDR1 is SGHKS and CDR2 is YYEKEE (reference sequence). The CDR3 DNA sequence: TGTGCCAGCAGCGGAACAGGAGACCGCACGGACGAGCAGTACTTC. Translating it yields CASSGTGDRTDEQYF.

The CDR3 DNA reads as TGCGCCAGCAGCCAAGAATTGGCGCCGGGCTATGGCTACACCTTC. It encodes CASSQELAPGYGYTF. The chain links TRBV4-3 to TRBJ1-2, with D uncertain. The CDR3 sequence is 15 residues long. Trimming removed 0 bases at V and 4 bases at J, with 12 bases between. CDR1 LGHNA and CDR2 YSLEER come from the germline V gene.

The CDR3 here is CASSIKWGLLAGLGYEQYF. In nucleotides, the CDR3 is TGTGCCAGTAGTATTAAGTGGGGACTCTTAGCTGGATTAGGCTACGAGCAGTACTTC. The rearrangement links TRBV19 to TRBJ2-7; tentative D call: TRBD2 (6 bases). Germline V CDR1 and CDR2: LNHDA, SQIVND (reference sequence). CDR3 size: 19 residues. The germline V and J ends were trimmed by 3 bases and 3 bases, with 27 bases remaining between them.

This chain joins TRBV28 and TRBJ2-2; D is unresolved. The V gene lost 2 bases and the J gene lost 4 bases, with 11 bases spanning the gap. The germline gives CDR1 MDHEN, CDR2 SYDVKM. The CDR3 covers 15 residues. The CDR3 DNA sequence: TGTGCCAGCAGTTTAAGGCAGTCAGGCACCGGGGAGCTGTTTTTT. Translation gives CASSLRQSGTGELFF.

The chain has TRBV13 and TRBJ2-1; D remains unclear. CDR3 length: 15 amino acids. Trimming left V 6 bases short and J 0 bases short, with 12 bases between. The germline CDR1 and CDR2 sequences are PRHDT and FYEKMQ (reference sequence). The CDR3 sequence: CASSPRADSYNEQFF. CDR3 sequence (DNA): TGTGCCAGCAGTCCCCGTGCTGACTCCTACAATGAGCAGTTCTTC.

The chain recombines TRBV4-2 with TRBJ2-5; D is uncertain. V was trimmed by 0 bases and J by 3 bases, leaving 11 bases between them. Per the germline V gene, CDR1 is LGHNA and CDR2 is YNFKEQ. This CDR3 is built from 15 residues. The CDR3 sequence: CASSQEAQSEETQYF. The CDR3 nucleotides read TGTGCCAGCAGCCAAGAGGCACAGTCGGAAGAGACCCAGTACTTC.

This chain connects TRBV29-1 to TRBJ1-1; no definite D call. The CDR3 consists of 15 residues. V lost 5 bases and J 1 base, leaving 17 bases between the germline ends. Germline-derived CDR1 and CDR2 are SQVTM and ANQGSEA. The chain's CDR3 is CSVTQGLTGNTEAFF. As DNA, the CDR3 is TGCAGCGTTACCCAAGGGTTAACGGGGAACACTGAAGCTTTCTTT.

This chain links TRBV5-1 with TRBJ1-4; the D gene is possibly TRBD1 (5 bases). Germline loops: CDR1 SGHRS, CDR2 YFSETQ. The CDR3 extends over 15 amino acids. V was shortened by 5 bases and J by 4 bases, with 15 bases between the two germline ends. The CDR3 DNA sequence: TGCGCCAGCAGAGACCCCGGGACGGTTAATGAAAAACTGTTTTTT. Its protein product is CASRDPGTVNEKLFF.

J is TRBJ1-1 and V is TRBV9; maybe TRBD1 (5 bases). CDR3 length equals 13 residues. Germline assignment: CDR1 SGDLS and CDR2 YYNGEE. Trimming took off 3 bases at V and 4 bases at J, with 10 bases between the two ends. CDR3 nucleotide sequence: TGTGCCAGCAGCGAGGGGCTTAGCACTGAAGCTTTCTTT. This gives the protein CASSEGLSTEAFF. The complete variable domain, with remaining parts taken from reference TRBV9 and TRBJ1-1, reads DSGVTQTPKHLITATGQRVTLRCSPRSGDLSVYWYQQSLDQGLQFLIQYYNGEERAKGNILERFSAQQFPDLHSELNLSSLELGDSALYFCASSEGLSTEAFFGQGTRLTVV.

About this clone itself: The junction and the germline gene differ at one end; a read error may be behind it. This chain links TRBV13 with TRBJ2-2, with D possibly being TRBD1 (6 bases). Germline CDR1 reads PRHDT; CDR2 reads FYEKMQ (reference sequence). The CDR3 is 15 amino acids. The CDR3 DNA reads as TGTGCCAGCAGCCTAGGGGGTATAAACACCGGGGAGCTGTTTTTT. As protein: CASSLGGINTGELFF.

The CDR3 reads CAWNRVNTEAFF. The DNA of the CDR3 is TGTGCCTGGAACAGGGTAAACACTGAAGCTTTCTTT. The chain uses TRBV30 and TRBJ1-1; weak D call: TRBD1 (6 bases). Per germline, CDR1 GTSNPN and CDR2 SVGIG (reference sequence). V shed 4 bases and J shed 2 bases, with 8 bases lying between them. The CDR3 extends over 12 amino acids.

This sequence joins TRBV4-1 and TRBJ1-5; tentatively, D is TRBD1 (5 bases). The CDR3 loop spans 14 amino acids. Germline CDR1 MGHRA, CDR2 YSYEKL. V was cut by 1 base and J by 4 bases, with 8 bases left in between. CDR3 in amino acids: CASSQVGTNQPQHF. In DNA, the CDR3 is TGCGCCAGCAGCCAAGTGGGGACTAATCAGCCCCAGCATTTT.

V gene TRBV10-1 combines with J gene TRBJ2-5, with D perhaps TRBD2 (5 bases). The CDR3 has 12 amino acids. The V gene's germline CDR1 is WNHNN and CDR2 SYGVQD (reference sequence). Deletions cut 10 bases from V and 0 bases from J, with 9 bases between. This CDR3 is CATPGDQETQYF. The CDR3 region has the DNA TGCGCCACCCCCGGGGACCAAGAGACCCAGTACTTC.

CDR3 nucleotide sequence: TGCGCCAGCAGCGCGGGACTAGCCTCCTACGAGCAGTACTTC. Protein product: CASSAGLASYEQYF. This chain joins TRBV5-1 and TRBJ2-7; 9 positions agree with TRBD2. The germline V gene has CDR1 SGHRS and CDR2 YFSETQ. V trimming: 4 bases; J trimming: 0 bases; junction bases outside the gene matches: 2. This CDR3 region has 14 residues.

This chain links TRBV19 with TRBJ1-4; D might be TRBD1 (5 bases). Germline V gene sequence: CDR1 LNHDA, CDR2 SQIVND (reference sequence). The CDR3 totals 15 residues. The V gene lost 1 base and the J gene lost 4 bases, with 10 bases spanning the gap. This chain's CDR3 is CASSIGRDSNEKLFF. The DNA of the CDR3 is TGTGCCAGTAGTATAGGAAGAGACAGTAATGAAAAACTGTTTTTT.

The chain couples TRBV27 to TRBJ1-2; no reliable D call. The CDR3 extends over 13 amino acids. Deletions cut 5 bases from V and 4 bases from J, with 11 bases between. Per germline, CDR1 MNHEY and CDR2 SMNVEV (reference sequence). The CDR3 spells CASSPGPSYGYTF. As DNA, the CDR3 is TGTGCCAGCAGTCCCGGACCTAGCTATGGCTACACCTTC.

This chain connects TRBV2 to TRBJ1-1, with a tentative D call TRBD1 (5 bases). V gave up 9 bases and J gave up 6 bases, with 14 bases separating them. This CDR3 has 12 residues. Looked up from germline, CDR1 is SNHLY and CDR2 is FYNNEI. The DNA of the CDR3 is TGTGCCAGGGCCGCCAGGGTCGCTGAAGCTTTCTTT. As protein: CARAARVAEAFF.